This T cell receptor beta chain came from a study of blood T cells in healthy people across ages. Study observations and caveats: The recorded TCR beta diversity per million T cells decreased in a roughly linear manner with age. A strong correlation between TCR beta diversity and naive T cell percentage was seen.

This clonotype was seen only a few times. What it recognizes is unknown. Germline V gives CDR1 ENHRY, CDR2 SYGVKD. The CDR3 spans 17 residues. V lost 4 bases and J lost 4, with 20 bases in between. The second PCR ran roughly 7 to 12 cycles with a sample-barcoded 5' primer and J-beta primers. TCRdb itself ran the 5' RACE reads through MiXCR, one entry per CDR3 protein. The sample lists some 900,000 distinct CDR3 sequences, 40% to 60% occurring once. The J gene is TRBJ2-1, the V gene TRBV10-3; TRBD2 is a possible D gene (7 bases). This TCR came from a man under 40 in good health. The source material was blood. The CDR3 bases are TGTGCCATCAGTGGCGCGATAACGCGGGGGCAATACAATGAGCAGTTCTTC. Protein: CAISGAITRGQYNEQFF.